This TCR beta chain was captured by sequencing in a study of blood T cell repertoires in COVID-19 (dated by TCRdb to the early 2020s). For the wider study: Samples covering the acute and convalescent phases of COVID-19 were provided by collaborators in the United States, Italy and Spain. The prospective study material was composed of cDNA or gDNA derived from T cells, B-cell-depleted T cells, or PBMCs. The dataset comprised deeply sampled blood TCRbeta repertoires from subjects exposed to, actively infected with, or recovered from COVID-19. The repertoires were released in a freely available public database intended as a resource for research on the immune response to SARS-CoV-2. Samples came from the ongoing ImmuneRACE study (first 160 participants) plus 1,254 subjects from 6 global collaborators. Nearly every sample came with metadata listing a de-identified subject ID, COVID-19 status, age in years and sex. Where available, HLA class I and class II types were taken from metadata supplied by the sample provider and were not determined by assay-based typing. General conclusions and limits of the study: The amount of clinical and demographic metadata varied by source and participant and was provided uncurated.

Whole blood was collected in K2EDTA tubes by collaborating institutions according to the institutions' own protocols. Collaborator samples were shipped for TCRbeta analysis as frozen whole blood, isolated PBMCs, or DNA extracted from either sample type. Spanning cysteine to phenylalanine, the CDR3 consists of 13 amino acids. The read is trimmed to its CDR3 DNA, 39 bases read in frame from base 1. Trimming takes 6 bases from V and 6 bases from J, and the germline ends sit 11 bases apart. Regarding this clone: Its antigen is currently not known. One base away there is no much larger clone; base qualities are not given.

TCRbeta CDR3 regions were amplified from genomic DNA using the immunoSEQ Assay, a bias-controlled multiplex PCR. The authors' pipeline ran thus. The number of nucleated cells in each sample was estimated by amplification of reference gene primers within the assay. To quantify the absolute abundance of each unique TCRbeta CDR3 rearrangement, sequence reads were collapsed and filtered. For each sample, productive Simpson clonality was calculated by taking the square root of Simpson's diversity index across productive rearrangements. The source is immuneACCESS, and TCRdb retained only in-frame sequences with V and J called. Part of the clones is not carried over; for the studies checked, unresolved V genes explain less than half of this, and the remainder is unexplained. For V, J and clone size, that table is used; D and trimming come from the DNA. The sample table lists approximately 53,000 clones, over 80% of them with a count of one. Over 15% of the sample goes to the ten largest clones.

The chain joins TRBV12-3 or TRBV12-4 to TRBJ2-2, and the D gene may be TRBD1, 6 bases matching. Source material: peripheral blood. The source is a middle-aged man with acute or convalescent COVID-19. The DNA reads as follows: TGTGCCAGCAGGCAAACAGGGCCCGGGGAGCTGTTTTTT. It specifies CASRQTGPGELFF.